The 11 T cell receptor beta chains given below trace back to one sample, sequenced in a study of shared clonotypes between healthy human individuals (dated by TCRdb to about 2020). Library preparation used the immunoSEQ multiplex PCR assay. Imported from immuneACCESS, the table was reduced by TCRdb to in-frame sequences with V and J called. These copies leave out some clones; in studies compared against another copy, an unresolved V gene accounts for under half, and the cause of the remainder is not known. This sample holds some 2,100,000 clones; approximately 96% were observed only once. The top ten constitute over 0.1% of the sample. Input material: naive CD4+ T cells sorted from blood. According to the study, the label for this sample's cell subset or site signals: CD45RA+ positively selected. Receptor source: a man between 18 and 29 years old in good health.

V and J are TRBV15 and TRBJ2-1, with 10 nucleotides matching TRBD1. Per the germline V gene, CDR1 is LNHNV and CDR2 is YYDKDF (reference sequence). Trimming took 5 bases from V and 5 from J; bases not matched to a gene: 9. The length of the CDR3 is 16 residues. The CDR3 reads CATSGSDRGIHNEQFF. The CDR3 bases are TGTGCCACCAGCGGGTCGGACAGGGGGATCCACAATGAGCAGTTCTTC.

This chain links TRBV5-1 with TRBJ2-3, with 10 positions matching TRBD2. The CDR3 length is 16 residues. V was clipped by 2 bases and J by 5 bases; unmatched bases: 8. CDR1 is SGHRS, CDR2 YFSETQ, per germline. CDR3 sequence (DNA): TGCGCCAGCAGCTTAGCGGGAGGGCCTACTTTAGATACGCAGTATTTT. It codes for CASSLAGGPTLDTQYF.

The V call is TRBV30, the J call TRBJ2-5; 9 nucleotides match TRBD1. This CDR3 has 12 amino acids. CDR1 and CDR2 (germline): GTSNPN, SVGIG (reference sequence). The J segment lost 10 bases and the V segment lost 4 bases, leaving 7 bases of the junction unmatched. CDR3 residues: CAWKGQGGGQYF. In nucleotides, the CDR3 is TGTGCCTGGAAGGGACAGGGAGGGGGCCAGTACTTC.

The CDR3, as DNA: TGTGCCAGCACCCCCGACAGGGGAAAGACCCAGTACTTC. Translation gives CASTPDRGKTQYF. V is TRBV6-5 and J is TRBJ2-5; 8 bases match TRBD1. CDR1 MNHEY and CDR2 SVGAGI come from the germline V gene. This CDR3 contains 13 residues. V shed 7 bases and J 6 bases; nucleotides not matched to a gene: 7.

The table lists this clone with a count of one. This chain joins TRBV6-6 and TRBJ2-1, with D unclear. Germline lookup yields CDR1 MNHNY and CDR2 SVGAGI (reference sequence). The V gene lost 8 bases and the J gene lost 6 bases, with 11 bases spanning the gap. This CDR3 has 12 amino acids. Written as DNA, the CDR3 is TGTGCCAGCGTTTTCCCCCCCAATGAGCAGTTCTTC. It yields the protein CASVFPPNEQFF.

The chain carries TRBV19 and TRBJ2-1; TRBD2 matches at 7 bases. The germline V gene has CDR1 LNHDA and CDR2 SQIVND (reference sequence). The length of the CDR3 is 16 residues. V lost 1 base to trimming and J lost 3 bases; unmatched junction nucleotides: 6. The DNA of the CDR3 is TGTGCCAGTAGTATAGGAGCGGGGAACATCTACAATGAGCAGTTCTTC. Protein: CASSIGAGNIYNEQFF.

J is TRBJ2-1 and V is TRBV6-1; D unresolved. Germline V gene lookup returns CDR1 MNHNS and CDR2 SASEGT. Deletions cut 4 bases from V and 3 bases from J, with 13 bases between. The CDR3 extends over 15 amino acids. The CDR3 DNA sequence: TGTGCCAGCAGTGTTTTGACTCCCAGCTACAATGAGCAGTTCTTC. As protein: CASSVLTPSYNEQFF.

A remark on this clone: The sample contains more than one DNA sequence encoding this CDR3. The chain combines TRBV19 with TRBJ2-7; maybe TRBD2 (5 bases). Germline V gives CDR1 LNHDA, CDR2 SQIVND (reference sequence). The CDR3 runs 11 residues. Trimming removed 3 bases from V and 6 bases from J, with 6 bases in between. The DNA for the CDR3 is TGTGCCAGTAGTATCCGGGGCGAGCAGTACTTC. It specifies CASSIRGEQYF.

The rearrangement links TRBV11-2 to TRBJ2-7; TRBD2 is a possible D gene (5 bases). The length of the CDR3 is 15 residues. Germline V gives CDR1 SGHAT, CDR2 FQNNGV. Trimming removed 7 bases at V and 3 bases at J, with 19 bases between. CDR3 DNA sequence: TGTGCCAGCATCCATGAAGGACGGGCGGGCTACGAGCAGTACTTC. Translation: CASIHEGRAGYEQYF.

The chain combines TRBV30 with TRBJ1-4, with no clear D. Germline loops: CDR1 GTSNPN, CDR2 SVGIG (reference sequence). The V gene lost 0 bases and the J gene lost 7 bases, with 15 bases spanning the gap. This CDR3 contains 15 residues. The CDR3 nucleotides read TGTGCCTGGAGTGTACCCGGCAGCGGCGGTGAAAAACTGTTTTTT. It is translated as CAWSVPGSGGEKLFF.

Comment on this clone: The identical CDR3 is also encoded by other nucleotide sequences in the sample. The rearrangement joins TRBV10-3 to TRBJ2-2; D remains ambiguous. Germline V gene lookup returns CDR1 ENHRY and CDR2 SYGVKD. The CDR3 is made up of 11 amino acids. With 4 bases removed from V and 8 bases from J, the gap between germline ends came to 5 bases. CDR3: CAISVGGELFF. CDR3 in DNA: TGTGCCATCAGTGTAGGTGGGGAGCTGTTTTTT.